The source of this TCR beta chain is a study of T cell responses to AZD1222 COVID-19 vaccine. Turning to this clone: Antigen: not known.

Produced via immunoSEQ multiplex PCR; TCRdb's table is partial and in-frame only. The repertoire has 130,000 to 150,000 clones, around nine tenths of them found once; the top ten carry around 5.2%. Study conclusions and caveats: Repertoires were obtained solely post-peak T cell response.

The CDR3 totals 15 residues. Germline values: CDR1 KGHSH, CDR2 LQKENI. J lost 5 bases, V lost 6 bases, and 7 bases had no gene match. The sequence was obtained from an adult in good health. The specimen comprised peripheral blood, sampled on day 0 of AZD1222 vaccination. This chain joins TRBV18 and TRBJ2-5; 12 bases agree with TRBD2. CDR3 bases: TGTGCCAGCTCGACCCGGACTAGCGGGGCGGAGACCCAGTACTTC. Protein sequence: CASSTRTSGAETQYF.